Below, one T cell receptor beta chain is given with its context. Its specificity is not known. The data derive from a study of regulatory T cells in long-lasting Graves disease. The study's findings and limits: Patients whose Graves' disease persisted exhibited lower TCR diversity than those newly diagnosed.

This sample's time point: newly diagnosed GD, antithyroid drugs for less than 3 months. TCR sequences were obtained from RNA taken from PBMCs. Trimming took 3 bases from V and 6 from J, leaving 17 bases between them. The CDR3 runs to 15 residues. Germline V gene data show CDR1 as SEHNR and CDR2 as FQNEAQ (reference sequence). Library construction for TCR beta used iRepertoire HTBI primers and Arm-PCR of CDR3 regions. TCRdb used MiXCR to reprocess the multiplex PCR reads, holding one entry per CDR3 protein. The table includes around 400,000 distinct CDR3 sequences, 15% detected once. The chain employs TRBV7-9 and TRBJ1-2, with D possibly matching TRBD1 (6 bases). The source is a female donor with Graves disease. The sample was peripheral blood mononuclear cells (PBMCs), taken at new diagnosis, from a patient treated with antithyroid drugs. CDR3 bases: TGTGCCAGCAGCTTGCCGGACAGCAGCGCCCATGGCTACACCTTC. This codes for CASSLPDSSAHGYTF.